This is a list of T cell receptor beta chains from one sample in a study of blood T cell repertoires in COVID-19. TCRdb's table, derived via immunoSEQ multiplex PCR, lists solely in-frame clones and lacks some. This table holds some 180,000 clones, 81% found once. Sequenced material: peripheral blood. These TCRs come from a woman aged 35 to 49 with COVID-19, enrolled during active disease. Each CDR3 is given with its conserved first and last residue. A D gene is named only where the DNA matches it firmly. For some rows the clone size is stated as once, few or many, or as a class when expanded; others skip it.

-	TRBJ1-2	TRBV14	TRBD1	CASRVGTGGYTF	TGTGCCAGCAGGGTCGGGACAGGTGGCTACACCTTC
-	TRBJ2-5	TRBV9	-	CASSVGTNSQETQYF	TGTGCCAGCAGCGTAGGGACTAACTCCCAAGAGACCCAGTACTTC
-	TRBJ1-5	TRBV5-6	TRBD1	CASSTTGWFNQPQHF	TGTGCCAGCAGCACGACAGGGTGGTTCAATCAGCCCCAGCATTTT
-	TRBJ1-1	TRBV7-2	-	CASSLEFQAGAFF	TGTGCCAGCAGCTTAGAGTTTCAGGCGGGAGCTTTCTTT
-	TRBJ1-3	TRBV25-1	-	CASSVIPLGTRRRNTIYF	TGTGCCAGCAGTGTTATTCCCCTCGGGACAAGACGGCGGAACACCATATATTTT
-	TRBJ2-5	TRBV7-9	TRBD1	CASSQAGTAMETQYF	TGTGCCAGCAGCCAAGCAGGGACAGCTATGGAGACCCAGTACTTC
-	TRBJ2-7	TRBV7-2	TRBD1	CASSPDRQASYEQYF	TGTGCCAGCAGCCCGGACAGGCAGGCTTCCTACGAGCAGTACTTC
-	TRBJ2-2	TRBV28	TRBD1	CASGTGGSRELFF	TGTGCCAGCGGGACAGGGGGTTCCAGGGAGCTGTTTTTT
-	TRBJ1-3	TRBV7-2	TRBD1	CASSVDRGPGNTIYF	TGTGCCAGCAGCGTAGACAGGGGACCTGGAAACACCATATATTTT
-	TRBJ1-5	TRBV5-6	-	CASSLSPNQPQHF	TGTGCCAGCAGCTTGAGCCCAAATCAGCCCCAGCATTTT
-	TRBJ2-5	TRBV3-1/TRBV3-2	TRBD2	CASSQGVGLGNRETQYF	TGTGCCAGCAGCCAAGGGGTGGGACTAGGGAATCGGGAGACCCAGTACTTC
-	TRBJ1-2	TRBV30	-	CAWSTDNPGGYTF	TGTGCCTGGAGTACAGACAACCCGGGAGGCTACACCTTC
-	TRBJ2-3	TRBV7-9	-	CASSFGGVQDTQYF	TGTGCCAGCAGCTTTGGTGGAGTCCAGGATACGCAGTATTTT
many	TRBJ1-2	TRBV4-1	-	CASSHRGPGIGYTF	TGCGCCAGCAGCCATCGGGGTCCGGGGATTGGCTACACCTTC
-	TRBJ2-1	TRBV9	TRBD1	CASSVGGDSYNEQFF	TGTGCCAGCAGCGTAGGAGGGGACAGTTACAATGAGCAGTTCTTC
few	TRBJ2-5	TRBV2	TRBD2	CASSEIPAGPTGETQYF	TGTGCCAGCAGTGAAATCCCAGCGGGACCCACGGGGGAGACCCAGTACTTC
-	TRBJ2-5	TRBV2	TRBD2	CASSEELAGGSTQYF	TGTGCCAGCAGTGAAGAGCTAGCGGGGGGGTCGACCCAGTACTTC
few	TRBJ1-5	TRBV7-2	-	CASSLETRSNQPQHF	TGTGCCAGCAGCTTAGAGACTAGGAGCAATCAGCCCCAGCATTTT
-	TRBJ1-2	TRBV5-1	TRBD1	CASSRDGTAANYGYTF	TGCGCCAGCAGCCGGGATGGGACAGCAGCTAACTATGGCTACACCTTC
-	TRBJ2-6	TRBV27	-	CASSKSVSGANVLTF	TGTGCCAGCAGTAAAAGCGTCTCTGGGGCCAACGTCCTGACTTTC
-	TRBJ1-5	TRBV5-6	-	CASSLNFGGTQHF	TGTGCCAGCAGCTTGAATTTCGGAGGGACCCAGCATTTT
-	TRBJ1-1	TRBV19	TRBD1	CASSRARQGLGTEAFF	TGTGCCAGTAGTAGAGCACGACAGGGCCTGGGCACTGAAGCTTTCTTT
few	TRBJ1-3	TRBV6-5	-	CASSYSRSSGNTIYF	TGTGCCAGCAGTTACTCCCGGAGCTCTGGAAACACCATATATTTT
few	TRBJ2-5	TRBV7-3	-	CASSLNVAETQYF	TGTGCCAGCAGCTTAAACGTCGCGGAGACCCAGTACTTC
-	TRBJ1-4	TRBV7-8	-	CASSLPDSPGEKLFF	TGTGCCAGCAGCCTACCGGACAGCCCTGGGGAAAAACTGTTTTTT
-	TRBJ1-3	TRBV11-2	-	CASSLDRGSGNTIYF	TGTGCCAGCAGCTTAGATCGGGGGTCTGGAAACACCATATATTTT
-	TRBJ1-1	TRBV2	-	CASSRGGPTEAFF	TGTGCCAGCAGTCGGGGGGGGCCCACTGAAGCTTTCTTT
-	TRBJ2-1	TRBV12-5	-	CASGLSFSPGRVGLTSYNEQFF	TGTGCTAGTGGTTTGTCGTTTTCGCCGGGCAGGGTGGGTTTAACCTCCTACAATGAGCAGTTCTTC
-	TRBJ2-7	TRBV5-6	-	CASRSPSTYEQYF	TGTGCCAGCAGATCACCGAGCACCTACGAGCAGTACTTC
-	TRBJ2-7	TRBV27	TRBD2	CASSLSSGGRGYEQYF	TGTGCCAGCAGTTTATCGTCGGGCGGGAGGGGCTACGAGCAGTACTTC
-	TRBJ2-2	TRBV6-6	-	CASSYGGGTGELFF	TGTGCCAGCAGTTACGGAGGAGGCACCGGGGAGCTGTTTTTT
-	TRBJ2-1	TRBV19	TRBD2	CASRGPGGLKYNEQFF	TGTGCCAGTAGGGGACCGGGAGGGCTTAAATACAATGAGCAGTTCTTC
-	TRBJ2-5	TRBV30	TRBD2	CAWSTGLAGAETQYF	TGTGCCTGGAGCACAGGACTAGCGGGAGCGGAGACCCAGTACTTC
-	TRBJ1-1	TRBV5-4	-	CASSFGQGSGATEAFF	TGTGCCAGCAGCTTTGGTCAGGGGTCCGGTGCCACTGAAGCTTTCTTT
-	TRBJ2-6	TRBV7-6	-	CASSLETGSGANVLTF	TGTGCCAGCAGCTTAGAGACAGGCTCTGGGGCCAACGTCCTGACTTTC
-	TRBJ1-2	TRBV7-9	-	CASSLGQVGYTF	TGTGCCAGCAGCTTAGGACAGGTTGGCTACACCTTC
-	TRBJ2-1	TRBV10-3	TRBD2	CAISDGTNYNEQFF	TGTGCCATCAGCGACGGGACTAATTACAATGAGCAGTTCTTC
-	TRBJ2-3	TRBV28	-	CASSSVSTDTQYF	TGTGCCAGCAGTTCGGTTAGCACAGATACGCAGTATTTT
-	TRBJ1-4	TRBV30	-	CAWSGQLASNEKLFF	TGTGCCTGGAGTGGCCAGCTAGCTAGTAATGAAAAACTGTTTTTT
-	TRBJ2-7	TRBV3-1/TRBV3-2	TRBD1	CASADRVGHYEQYF	TGTGCCAGTGCGGACAGGGTAGGTCACTACGAGCAGTACTTC
-	TRBJ2-5	TRBV11-2	TRBD2	CASSKAGASGETQYF	TGTGCCAGCAGCAAAGCGGGGGCATCGGGGGAGACCCAGTACTTC
-	TRBJ2-5	TRBV5-6	TRBD1	CASSGGQQQETQYF	TGTGCCAGCAGCGGGGGACAGCAACAAGAGACCCAGTACTTC
-	TRBJ2-7	TRBV28	-	CASSTVSYEQYF	TGTGCCAGCAGTACAGTGAGTTACGAGCAGTACTTC
-	TRBJ1-6	TRBV15	TRBD1	CATSRRQGHSPLHF	TGTGCCACCAGCAGACGACAGGGGCACTCACCCCTCCACTTT
many	TRBJ2-7	TRBV28	TRBD2	CASSTPIIGREGNPYEQYF	TGTGCCAGCAGTACCCCCATCATCGGGCGGGAGGGAAACCCCTACGAGCAGTACTTC
-	TRBJ2-6	TRBV27	-	CASSPFSGANVLTF	TGTGCCAGCAGTCCCTTCTCTGGGGCCAACGTCCTGACTTTC
-	TRBJ2-3	TRBV7-8	-	CASSLSIGKGPDTQYF	TGTGCCAGCAGCTTAAGCATAGGGAAGGGGCCAGATACGCAGTATTTT
-	TRBJ2-1	TRBV5-4	-	CASSIPAGAGSNEQFF	TGTGCCAGCAGCATCCCCGCAGGGGCTGGCAGCAATGAGCAGTTCTTC
few	TRBJ2-7	TRBV5-4	-	CASSPRTGLEQYF	TGTGCCAGCAGCCCGCGGACTGGGCTCGAGCAGTACTTC